These 21 T cell receptor beta chains were sequenced from one sample in a study of T-cell reconstitution after alpha-beta-depleted transplantation in children. A TCRbeta library incorporating unique molecular identifiers was prepared. TCRdb itself ran the PCR reads through MiXCR, one entry per CDR3 protein. This sample has about 1,000,000 distinct CDR3 sequences, with less than 30% found just once. The sequences come from PBMCs, mostly from graft donor cells, collected 360 days after TCRalphabeta/CD19-depleted stem cell transplant. The receptors shown here come from a boy in the first two years of life who had a stem cell transplant for SCID, so the T cells may come from the graft donor.

Only a few counts were recorded for this clonotype. The chain joins TRBV5-1 to TRBJ2-1, with 11 bases matching TRBD2. Germline CDR1 and CDR2: SGHRS and YFSETQ. The V segment lost 4 bases and the J segment 8 bases; nucleotides outside the gene matches: 8. There are 15 residues in the CDR3. In DNA form, the CDR3 reads TGCGCCAGCAGCACTACGACTAGCGGGGTCGATGAGCAGTTCTTC. This sequence encodes CASSTTTSGVDEQFF.

The rearrangement uses TRBV10-3 and TRBJ2-7; D ambiguous. V lost 3 bases to trimming and J lost 9 bases, with 15 bases between them. The CDR3 spans 13 residues. Germline lookup yields CDR1 ENHRY and CDR2 SYGVKD. CDR3 DNA: TGTGCCATCAGTGAAGGCACAGCCTCCTGGCAGTACTTC. It translates to CAISEGTASWQYF.

The chain uses TRBV20-1 and TRBJ2-1; weak D call: TRBD2 (6 bases). CDR1 and CDR2 (germline): DFQATT, SNEGSKA (reference sequence). The CDR3 covers 14 residues. Trimming pared 6 bases from V and 4 bases from J, leaving 16 bases between. The CDR3 DNA sequence: TGCAGTGCCCTATGGAATAGCGGATACAATGAGCAGTTCTTC. Its protein is CSALWNSGYNEQFF.

This clonotype was seen more than once but under ten times. The rearrangement joins TRBV5-1 to TRBJ2-1, with a possible D match to TRBD1 (6 bases). In germline, CDR1 is SGHRS, CDR2 YFSETQ. The CDR3 spans 15 residues. V was shortened by 4 bases and J by 2 bases, with 13 bases between the two germline ends. Here the CDR3 DNA reads TGCGCCAGCAGCCCTCCAGGGGTTACCTACAATGAGCAGTTCTTC. Translating gives CASSPPGVTYNEQFF.

This clonotype was detected many times. The chain combines TRBV5-6 with TRBJ2-1; 7 bases fit TRBD2. Germline CDR1 is SGHDT and CDR2 is YYEEEE. The CDR3 runs 16 residues. V gave up 2 bases and J gave up 4 bases; unmatched junction bases: 9. The CDR3 sequence is CASSFVGPAGYNEQFF. As DNA, the CDR3 is TGTGCCAGCAGCTTCGTAGGCCCAGCGGGGTACAATGAGCAGTTCTTC.

A few counts support this clonotype. The rearrangement joins TRBV12-3 or TRBV12-4 to TRBJ2-7; unclear D gene. V was clipped by 5 bases and J by 8 bases, with 16 bases between them. There are 13 residues in the CDR3. CDR3 sequence (DNA): TGTGCCAGCAGTCTCCGGGCCGACCCTAAGCAGTACTTC. It translates to CASSLRADPKQYF.

This clonotype has more than one count but fewer than ten. The rearrangement joins TRBV6-9 to TRBJ2-6; 9 bases align to TRBD1. The CDR3 totals 17 residues. The ends lost 5 bases at V and 0 bases at J; junction bases unmatched: 5. CDR1 MNHGY and CDR2 SVAAGI come from the germline V gene. CDR3 amino acids: CASSRGTGSSGANVLTF. In nucleotides, the CDR3 is TGTGCCAGCAGTCGCGGGACAGGGAGCTCTGGGGCCAACGTCCTGACTTTC.

The chain joins TRBV7-9 to TRBJ2-7; TRBD1 might be the D (6 bases). Germline V CDR1 and CDR2: SEHNR, FQNEAQ (reference sequence). Trimming stripped 4 bases from V and 0 bases from J, with 13 bases between. This CDR3 is built from 15 residues. CDR3 sequence (DNA): TGTGCCAGCAGCTCGGCAGGGGAATTCTCCTACGAGCAGTACTTC. Translation gives CASSSAGEFSYEQYF.

This clonotype was found a few times. This CDR3 is CASSDRGWDTGELFF. The CDR3 DNA is TGTGCCAGCAGTGACAGGGGTTGGGACACCGGGGAGCTGTTTTTT. The rearrangement uses TRBV6-2 or TRBV6-3 and TRBJ2-2, with 8 bases aligning to TRBD1. This CDR3 comprises 15 residues. Germline V gene sequence: CDR1 MNHEY, CDR2 SVGEGT. V lost 5 bases and J lost 3; bases outside the gene matches: 5.

The chain uses TRBV29-1 and TRBJ1-2; no clear D. The CDR3 runs 11 residues. The germline V and J ends were trimmed by 3 bases and 5 bases, with 7 bases remaining between them. From germline, CDR1 is SQVTM and CDR2 ANQGSEA. DNA of the CDR3: TGCAGCGTTGACAGGATTTATGGCTACACCTTC. This encodes CSVDRIYGYTF.

The CDR3 DNA sequence: TGCAGTGCTAGAGTTTCAGGGAGTATGACTGAAGCTTTCTTT. Amino acids: CSARVSGSMTEAFF. The V gene is TRBV20-1, the J gene TRBJ1-1, with D tentatively TRBD1 (5 bases). The CDR3 extends over 14 amino acids. V was clipped by 1 base and J by 5 bases, with 14 bases between them. The germline gives CDR1 DFQATT, CDR2 SNEGSKA (reference sequence).

The gene calls are TRBV7-9 and TRBJ1-1, with 7 bases that match TRBD1. The V gene's germline CDR1 is SEHNR and CDR2 FQNEAQ (reference sequence). There are 12 residues in the CDR3. After removal of 1 base from V and 10 bases from J, the junction contained 3 bases not matched to a gene. CDR3 in DNA: TGTGCCAGCAGCTTAGGTGCAGGGGGAGCTTTCTTT. Its translation is CASSLGAGGAFF.

The chain couples TRBV12-3 or TRBV12-4 to TRBJ2-7; D gene uncertain. Trimming took off 5 bases at V and 3 bases at J, with 11 bases between the two ends. This CDR3 has 13 amino acids. The CDR3 loop reads CASSPFSGYEQYF. DNA for the CDR3: TGTGCCAGCAGTCCCTTTTCGGGCTACGAGCAGTACTTC.

This clonotype was seen once. The gene calls are TRBV6-5 and TRBJ2-7; D might be TRBD2 (6 bases). The V end lost 6 bases, the J end lost 6 bases, and 18 bases lay between the germline ends. Germline values: CDR1 MNHEY, CDR2 SVGAGI. The CDR3 is 14 residues long. The CDR3 DNA follows: TGTGCCAGCAGGGACTCAAACATCGGGGGCGAGCAGTACTTC. Translation gives CASRDSNIGGEQYF.

The chain is built from TRBV12-3 or TRBV12-4 and TRBJ1-1; D gene unclear. This CDR3 has 12 residues. Trimming stripped 6 bases from V and 5 bases from J, with 10 bases between. In nucleotides, the CDR3 is TGTGCCAGCAGCCTTGCCCTGACTGAAGCTTTCTTT. Translating gives CASSLALTEAFF.

The sample holds a few counts of this clonotype. This sequence joins TRBV28 and TRBJ1-1, with a tentative D call TRBD1 (5 bases). The CDR3 is 15 residues long. V was cut by 4 bases and J by 2 bases, with 14 bases left in between. Looked up from germline, CDR1 is MDHEN and CDR2 is SYDVKM. The CDR3, as DNA: TGTGCCAGCAGTTCTCCCCGACAGAGTAACACTGAAGCTTTCTTT. Amino acid sequence: CASSSPRQSNTEAFF.

The chain employs TRBV18 and TRBJ2-7; D may correspond to TRBD1 or TRBD2 (5 bases each). With 3 bases removed from V and 5 bases from J, the gap between germline ends came to 14 bases. The CDR3 is made up of 14 amino acids. CDR1 and CDR2 from the germline V gene are KGHSH and LQKENI. This chain's CDR3 is CASSPKGPFDEQYF. The CDR3 DNA reads as TGTGCCAGCTCACCCAAGGGACCGTTTGACGAGCAGTACTTC.

This clonotype was seen a few times. The chain couples TRBV7-8 to TRBJ2-7; no firm D call. Germline CDR1 is SGHVS and CDR2 is FQNEAQ. The CDR3 spans 12 residues. Between the trimmed V and J ends, which lost 5 bases and 4 bases, there was a span of 9 bases. CDR3 coding DNA: TGTGCCAGCAGCGCCATAGGTTACGAGCAGTACTTC. This gives the protein CASSAIGYEQYF. Looking up the rest from reference TRBV7-8 and TRBJ2-7 gives the full variable domain: GAGVSQSPRYKVAKRGQDVALRCDPISGHVSLFWYQQALGQGPEFLTYFQNEAQLDKSGLPSDRFFAERPEGSVSTLKIQRTQQEDSAVYLCASSAIGYEQYFGPGTRLTVT.

The rearrangement joins TRBV7-2 to TRBJ2-3, with D maybe TRBD2 (5 bases). V was cut by 0 bases and J by 0 bases, with 16 bases left in between. The germline V gene encodes CDR1 SGHTA and CDR2 FQGNSA. The CDR3 spans 18 residues. This chain's CDR3 is CASSLAGRGGPSTDTQYF. The CDR3 DNA is TGTGCCAGCAGCTTAGCGGGGAGAGGAGGCCCTAGCACAGATACGCAGTATTTT.

The chain is built from TRBV6-2 or TRBV6-3 and TRBJ2-7; no clear D. The CDR3 contains 14 residues. Trimming removed 0 bases at V and 3 bases at J, with 9 bases between. Germline V lookup: CDR1 MNHEY, CDR2 SVGEGT. CDR3 residues: CASSYSGRYYEQYF. The DNA of the CDR3 is TGTGCCAGCAGTTACTCGGGTCGGTACTACGAGCAGTACTTC.

The chain has TRBV20-1 and TRBJ1-2; TRBD1 might be the D (5 bases). V shed 6 bases and J shed 4 bases, with 15 bases lying between them. CDR3 size: 13 residues. CDR1 is DFQATT and CDR2 is SNEGSKA in the germline V gene (reference sequence). The CDR3 protein is CSAAEQGFYGYTF. CDR3 bases: TGCAGTGCAGCGGAGCAGGGCTTCTATGGCTACACCTTC.